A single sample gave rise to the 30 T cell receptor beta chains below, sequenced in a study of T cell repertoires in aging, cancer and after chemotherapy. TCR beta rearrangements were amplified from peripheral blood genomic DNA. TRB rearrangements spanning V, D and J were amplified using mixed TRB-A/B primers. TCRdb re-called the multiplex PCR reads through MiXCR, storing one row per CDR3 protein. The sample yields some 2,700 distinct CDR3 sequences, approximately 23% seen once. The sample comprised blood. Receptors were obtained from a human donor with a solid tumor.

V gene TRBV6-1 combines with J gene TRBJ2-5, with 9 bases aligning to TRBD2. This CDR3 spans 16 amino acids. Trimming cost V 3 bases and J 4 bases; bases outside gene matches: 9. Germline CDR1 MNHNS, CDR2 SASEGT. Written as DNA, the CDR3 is TGTGCCAGCAGTGAGTCGATACTAGCGGGTAGAGAGACCCAGTACTTC. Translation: CASSESILAGRETQYF.

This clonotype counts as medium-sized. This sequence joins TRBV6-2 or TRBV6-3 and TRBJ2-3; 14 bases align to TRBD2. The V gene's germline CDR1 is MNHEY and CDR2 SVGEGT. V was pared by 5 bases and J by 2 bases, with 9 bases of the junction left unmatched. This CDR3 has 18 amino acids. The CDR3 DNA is TGTGCCAGCAGTGCGACTAGCGGGGGGGCCTGGCACACAGATACGCAGTATTTT. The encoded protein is CASSATSGGAWHTDTQYF.

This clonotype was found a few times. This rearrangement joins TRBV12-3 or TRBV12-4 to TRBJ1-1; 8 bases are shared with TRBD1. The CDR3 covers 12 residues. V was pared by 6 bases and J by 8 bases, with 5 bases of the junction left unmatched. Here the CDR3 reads CASRLGQGEAFF. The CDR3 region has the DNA TGTGCCAGCAGGCTAGGACAGGGAGAAGCTTTCTTT.

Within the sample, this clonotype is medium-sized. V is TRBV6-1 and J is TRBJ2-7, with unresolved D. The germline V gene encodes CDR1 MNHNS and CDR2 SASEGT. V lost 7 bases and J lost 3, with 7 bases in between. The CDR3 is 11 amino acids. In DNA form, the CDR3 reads TGTGCCAGCACGGCCCTCTACGAGCAGTACTTC. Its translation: CASTALYEQYF.

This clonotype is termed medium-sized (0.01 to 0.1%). CDR3 in DNA: TGTGCCAGCAGCTTAACCATCCCGCCGAACACCGGGGAGCTGTTTTTT. It specifies CASSLTIPPNTGELFF. The chain combines TRBV7-6 with TRBJ2-2; D gene uncertain. Trimming took off 2 bases at V and 0 bases at J, with 10 bases between the two ends. Germline CDR1 is SGHVS and CDR2 is FNYEAQ. This CDR3 is 16 amino acids long.

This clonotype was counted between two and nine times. The CDR3 region is CASSDDPGTGGEQFF. DNA for the CDR3: TGTGCCAGCAGTGATGATCCCGGGACAGGGGGCGAGCAGTTCTTC. The rearrangement links TRBV6-4 to TRBJ2-1; TRBD1 matches 12 bases. The CDR3 has 15 amino acids. Germline CDR1 and CDR2: MRHNA and SNTAGT. V was pared by 3 bases and J by 10 bases, with 7 bases of the junction left unmatched.

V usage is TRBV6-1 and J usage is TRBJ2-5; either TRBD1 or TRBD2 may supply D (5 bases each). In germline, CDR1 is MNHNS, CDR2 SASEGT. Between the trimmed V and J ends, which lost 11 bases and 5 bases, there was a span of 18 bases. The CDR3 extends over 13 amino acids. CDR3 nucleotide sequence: TGTGCCGGACCCCGGGGCCCTAGGGAGACCCAGTACTTC. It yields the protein CAGPRGPRETQYF.

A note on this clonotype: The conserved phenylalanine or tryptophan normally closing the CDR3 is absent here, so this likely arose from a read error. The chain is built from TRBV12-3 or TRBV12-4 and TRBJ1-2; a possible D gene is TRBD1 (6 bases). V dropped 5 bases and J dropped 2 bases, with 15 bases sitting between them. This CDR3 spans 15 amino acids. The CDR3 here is CASSPRGAVNYGYTI. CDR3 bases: TGTGCCAGCAGTCCTCGGGGGGCCGTAAACTATGGCTACACCATC.

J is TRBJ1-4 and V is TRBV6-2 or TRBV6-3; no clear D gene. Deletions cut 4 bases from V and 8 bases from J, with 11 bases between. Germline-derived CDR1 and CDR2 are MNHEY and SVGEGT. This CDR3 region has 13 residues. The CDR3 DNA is TGTGCCAGCAGTTTGATTCTGGGGGAAAAACTGTTTTTT. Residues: CASSLILGEKLFF.

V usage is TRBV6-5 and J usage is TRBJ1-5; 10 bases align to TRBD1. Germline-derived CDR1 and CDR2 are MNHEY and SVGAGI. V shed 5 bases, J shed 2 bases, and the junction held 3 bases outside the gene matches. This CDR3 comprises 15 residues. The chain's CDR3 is CASSRQGAGNQPQHF. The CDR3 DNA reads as TGTGCCAGCAGTAGACAGGGGGCGGGCAATCAGCCCCAGCATTTT.

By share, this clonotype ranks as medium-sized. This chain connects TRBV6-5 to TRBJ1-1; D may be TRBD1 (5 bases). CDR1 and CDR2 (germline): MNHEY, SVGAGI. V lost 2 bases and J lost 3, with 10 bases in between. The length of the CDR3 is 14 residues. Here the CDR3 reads CASSYARAHTEAFF. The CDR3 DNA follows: TGTGCCAGCAGTTACGCCAGGGCCCACACTGAAGCTTTCTTT.

CDR3 amino acids: CATSERGPYNEQFF. The CDR3 DNA reads TGTGCCACCAGCGAGCGGGGGCCTTACAATGAGCAGTTCTTC. This chain links TRBV24-1 with TRBJ2-1; 8 bases align to TRBD2. Trimming cost V 7 bases and J 4 bases; bases outside gene matches: 5. The CDR3 totals 14 residues. The germline CDR1 and CDR2 sequences are KGHDR and SFDVKD.

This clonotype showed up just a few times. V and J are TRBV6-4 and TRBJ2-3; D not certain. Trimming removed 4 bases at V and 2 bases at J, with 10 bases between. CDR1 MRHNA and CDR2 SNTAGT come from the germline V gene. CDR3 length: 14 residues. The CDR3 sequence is CASSAEAATDTQYF. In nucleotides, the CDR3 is TGTGCCAGCAGTGCCGAGGCTGCCACAGATACGCAGTATTTT.

The CDR3 region is CSTLPVLFGYTF. DNA for the CDR3: TGCAGTACCCTTCCGGTCCTTTTTGGCTACACCTTC. The chain uses TRBV20-1 and TRBJ1-2, with D unresolved. The germline gives CDR1 DFQATT, CDR2 SNEGSKA (reference sequence). The V end lost 8 bases, the J end lost 7 bases, and 17 bases lay between the germline ends. The CDR3 covers 12 residues.

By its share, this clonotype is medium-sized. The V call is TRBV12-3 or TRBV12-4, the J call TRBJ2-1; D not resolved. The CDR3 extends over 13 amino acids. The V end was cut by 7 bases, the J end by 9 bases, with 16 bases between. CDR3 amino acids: CASTRASGREQFF. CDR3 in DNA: TGTGCCAGCACCCGGGCTTCGGGTCGTGAGCAGTTCTTC.

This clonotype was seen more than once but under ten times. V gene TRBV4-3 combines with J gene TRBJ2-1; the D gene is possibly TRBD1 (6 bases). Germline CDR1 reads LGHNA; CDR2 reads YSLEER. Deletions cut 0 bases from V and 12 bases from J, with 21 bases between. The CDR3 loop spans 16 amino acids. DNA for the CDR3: TGCGCCAGCAGCCAAGATACAGAGACAGGTCGAAGGGGGCAGTTCTTC. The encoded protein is CASSQDTETGRRGQFF.

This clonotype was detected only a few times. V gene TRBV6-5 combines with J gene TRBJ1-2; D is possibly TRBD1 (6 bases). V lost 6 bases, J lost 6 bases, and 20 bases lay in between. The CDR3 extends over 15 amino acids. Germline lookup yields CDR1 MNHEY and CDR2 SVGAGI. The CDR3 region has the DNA TGTGCCAGCAGCCAAGGGGGGGTCGCGGCTAATGGCTACACCTTC. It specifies CASSQGGVAANGYTF.

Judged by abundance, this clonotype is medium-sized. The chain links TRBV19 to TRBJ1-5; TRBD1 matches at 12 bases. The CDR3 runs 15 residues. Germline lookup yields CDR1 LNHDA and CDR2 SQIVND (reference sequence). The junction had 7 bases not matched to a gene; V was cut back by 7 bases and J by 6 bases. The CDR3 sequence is CASNTGTGGGQPQHF. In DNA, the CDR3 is TGTGCCAGTAATACCGGGACAGGGGGCGGTCAGCCCCAGCATTTT.

CDR3 sequence reads: CASSRGLQETQYF. CDR3 in DNA: TGTGCCAGCAGCAGGGGACTTCAAGAGACCCAGTACTTC. The V gene is TRBV7-2, the J gene TRBJ2-5, with D tentatively TRBD2 (6 bases). CDR1 is SGHTA and CDR2 is FQGNSA in the germline V gene. The CDR3 extends over 13 amino acids. The germline V and J ends were trimmed by 5 bases and 2 bases, with 9 bases remaining between them.

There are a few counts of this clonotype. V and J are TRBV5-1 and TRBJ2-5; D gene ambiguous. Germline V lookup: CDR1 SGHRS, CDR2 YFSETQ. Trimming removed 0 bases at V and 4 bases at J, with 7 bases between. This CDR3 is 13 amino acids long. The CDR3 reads CASSLGVGETQYF. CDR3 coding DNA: TGCGCCAGCAGCTTGGGGGTAGGAGAGACCCAGTACTTC. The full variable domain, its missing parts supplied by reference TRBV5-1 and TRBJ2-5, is KAGVTQTPRYLIKTRGQQVTLSCSPISGHRSVSWYQQTPGQGLQFLFEYFSETQRNKGNFPGRFSGRQFSNSRSEMNVSTLELGDSALYLCASSLGVGETQYFGPGTRLLVL.

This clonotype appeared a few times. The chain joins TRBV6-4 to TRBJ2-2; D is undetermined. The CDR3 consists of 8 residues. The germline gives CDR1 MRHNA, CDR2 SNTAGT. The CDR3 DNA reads TGTCCTATAATGGAGCTGTTTTTT. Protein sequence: CPIMELFF.

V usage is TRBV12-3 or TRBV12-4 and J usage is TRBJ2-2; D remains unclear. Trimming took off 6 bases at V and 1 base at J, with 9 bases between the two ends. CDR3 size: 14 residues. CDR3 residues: CASSPTQNTGELFF. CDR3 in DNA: TGTGCCAGCAGCCCAACCCAGAACACCGGGGAGCTGTTTTTT.

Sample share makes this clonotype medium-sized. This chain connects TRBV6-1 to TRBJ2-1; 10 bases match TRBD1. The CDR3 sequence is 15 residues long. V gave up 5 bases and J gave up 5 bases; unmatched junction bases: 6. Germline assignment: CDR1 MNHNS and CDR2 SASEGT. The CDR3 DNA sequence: TGTGCCAGCAGTATACGACAGGGGGCCCACAATGAGCAGTTCTTC. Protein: CASSIRQGAHNEQFF.

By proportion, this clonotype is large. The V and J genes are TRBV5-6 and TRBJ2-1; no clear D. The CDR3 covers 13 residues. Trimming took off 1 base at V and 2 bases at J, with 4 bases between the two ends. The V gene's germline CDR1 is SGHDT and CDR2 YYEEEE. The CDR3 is CASSLYTYNEQFF. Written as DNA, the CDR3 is TGTGCCAGCAGCTTGTACACCTACAATGAGCAGTTCTTC.

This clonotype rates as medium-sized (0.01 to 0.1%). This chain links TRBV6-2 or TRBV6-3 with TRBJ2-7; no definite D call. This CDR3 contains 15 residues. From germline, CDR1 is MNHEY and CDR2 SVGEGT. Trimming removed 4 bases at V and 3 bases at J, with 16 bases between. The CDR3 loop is CASSCCPTRFYEQYF. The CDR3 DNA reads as TGTGCCAGCAGTTGTTGCCCCACGAGATTCTACGAGCAGTACTTC.

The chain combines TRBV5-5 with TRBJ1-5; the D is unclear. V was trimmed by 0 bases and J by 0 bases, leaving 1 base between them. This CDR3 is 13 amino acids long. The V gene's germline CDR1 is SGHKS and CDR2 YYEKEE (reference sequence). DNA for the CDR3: TGTGCCAGCAGCTTGGATAGCAATCAGCCCCAGCATTTT. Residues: CASSLDSNQPQHF.

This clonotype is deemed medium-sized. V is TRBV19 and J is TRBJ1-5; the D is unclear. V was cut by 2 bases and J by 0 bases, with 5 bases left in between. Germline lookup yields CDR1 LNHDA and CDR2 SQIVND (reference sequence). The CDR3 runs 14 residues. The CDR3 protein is CASSIRYSNQPQHF. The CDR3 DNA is TGTGCCAGTAGTATACGTTATAGCAATCAGCCCCAGCATTTT.

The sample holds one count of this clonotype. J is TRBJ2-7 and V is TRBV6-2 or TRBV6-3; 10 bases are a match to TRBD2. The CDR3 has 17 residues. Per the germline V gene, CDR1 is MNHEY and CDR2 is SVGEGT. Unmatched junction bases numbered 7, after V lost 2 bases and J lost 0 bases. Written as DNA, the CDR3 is TGTGCCAGCAGTTACCCGACTAGCGGGCCGAACTCCTACGAGCAGTACTTC. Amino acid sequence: CASSYPTSGPNSYEQYF.

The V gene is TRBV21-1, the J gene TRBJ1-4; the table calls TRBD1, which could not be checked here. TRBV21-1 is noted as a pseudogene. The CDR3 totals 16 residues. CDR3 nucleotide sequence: TGTGCCAGCAGCCCCGGAGGGGGCGTGAGAGATGAAAAACTGTTTTTT. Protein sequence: CASSPGGGVRDEKLFF.

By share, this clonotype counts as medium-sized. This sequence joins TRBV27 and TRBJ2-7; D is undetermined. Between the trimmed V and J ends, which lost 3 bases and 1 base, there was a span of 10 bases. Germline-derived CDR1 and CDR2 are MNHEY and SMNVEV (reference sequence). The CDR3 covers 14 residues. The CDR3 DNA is TGTGCCAGCAGTTTTAGCCGCGGATCCTACGAGCAGTACTTC. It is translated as CASSFSRGSYEQYF.